This is a list of T cell receptor beta chains from one sample in a study of CD8+CD57+ T cells in acquired aplastic anemia. A single record per CDR3 protein comes from TCRdb applying MiXCR to the reads. This sample has 300,000 or so distinct CDR3 sequences, with roughly half found just once. The sequencing input was sorted CD4+, CD8+, or CD8+CD57+ T cells (not recorded which) from PBMCs. Receptors originate from a human donor with severe aplastic anemia or a healthy control (not recorded which). Both conserved end residues are part of each CDR3. Each record gives: J gene, V gene, D gene, clone size, CDR3 protein, CDR3 DNA. A D gene is named only where the DNA matches it firmly. The size of a clone is reported for some rows only, either as once, few or many, or as a class for expanded clones.

TRBJ2-7 TRBV6-5 NA NA CASSTGQYF TGTGCCAGCAGCACCGGGCAGTACTTC
TRBJ1-2 TRBV28 TRBD1 few CASSLPLGQGYGYTF TGTGCCAGCAGTTTACCCTTGGGACAGGGGTATGGCTACACCTTC
TRBJ2-2 TRBV29-1 NA NA CSVAAGLNTGELFF TGCAGCGTGGCGGCGGGACTCAACACCGGGGAGCTGTTTTTT
TRBJ1-2 TRBV6-5 TRBD1 many CASSSPPSPGQGIYGYTF TGTGCCAGCAGTTCTCCGCCCTCTCCGGGACAGGGGATCTATGGCTACACCTTC
TRBJ1-2 TRBV4-1 NA many CASSQDPQDPYGYTF TGCGCCAGCAGCCAAGATCCGCAGGACCCCTATGGCTACACCTTC
TRBJ1-1 TRBV7-3 NA medium-sized CASSQMAGAEAFF TGTGCCAGCAGCCAAATGGCCGGGGCCGAAGCTTTCTTT
TRBJ2-7 TRBV7-9 NA NA CASSPEATRVREEQYF TGTGCCAGCAGCCCGGAGGCGACGCGAGTCCGCGAGGAGCAGTACTTC
TRBJ2-7 TRBV7-9 TRBD2 NA CASSLVGGGREQYF TGTGCCAGCAGCTTAGTCGGGGGGGGCAGGGAGCAGTACTTC
TRBJ1-4 TRBV6-5 NA many CASSYSQNEKLFF TGTGCCAGCAGTTACTCACAAAATGAAAAACTGTTTTTT
TRBJ2-1 TRBV9 TRBD2 NA CASSVVGVAGNEQFF TGTGCCAGCAGCGTAGTCGGGGTAGCGGGAAATGAGCAGTTCTTC
TRBJ2-3 TRBV15 NA few CATSTRRRERGDTQYF TGTGCCACCAGCACCCGTCGGCGGGAAAGAGGGGATACGCAGTATTTT
TRBJ2-3 TRBV20-1 TRBD1 NA CSARDRTGAGDTQYF TGCAGTGCTAGAGATCGGACAGGGGCAGGAGATACGCAGTATTTT
TRBJ1-2 TRBV29-1 TRBD1 NA CSVVGGDSYGYTF TGCAGCGTTGTAGGGGGGGACAGCTATGGCTACACCTTC
TRBJ2-3 TRBV9 TRBD2 once CASSVIAGVATDTQYF TGTGCCAGCAGCGTTATAGCGGGGGTGGCCACAGATACGCAGTATTTT
TRBJ2-1 TRBV7-2 NA many CASSRSLQGPGGNSYNEQFF TGTGCCAGCAGCCGATCACTGCAGGGTCCCGGTGGGAACTCCTACAATGAGCAGTTCTTC
TRBJ2-5 TRBV2 NA NA CASSEAGQTDLRETQYF TGTGCCAGCAGTGAAGCTGGCCAGACCGACCTAAGAGAGACCCAGTACTTC
TRBJ1-5 TRBV7-2 NA NA CASSLGLNQPQHF TGTGCCAGCAGCTTAGGACTCAATCAGCCCCAGCATTTT
TRBJ2-7 TRBV20-1 TRBD1 many CSAQMSGTGSYEQYF TGCAGTGCTCAAATGTCCGGGACAGGGTCCTACGAGCAGTACTTC
TRBJ1-3 TRBV7-9 TRBD1 NA CASSFTQGARGNTIYF TGTGCTAGCAGCTTCACGCAGGGGGCAAGGGGAAACACCATATATTTT
TRBJ2-7 TRBV19 TRBD1 NA CASSPTGDLASGRYF TGTGCCAGTAGCCCAACAGGGGATTTGGCGTCGGGTAGGTACTTC
TRBJ1-6 TRBV7-2 NA NA CASSLEQGSFSPLHF TGTGCCAGCAGTTTAGAGCAGGGTTCATTTTCACCCCTCCACTTT
TRBJ1-3 TRBV20-1 TRBD1 NA CSAIVRTWDSSGNTIYF TGCAGTGCTATTGTGAGGACCTGGGACAGCTCTGGAAACACCATATATTTT
TRBJ2-1 TRBV7-8 TRBD1 NA CASSSDRGPTDEQFF TGTGCCAGCAGCTCGGACAGGGGTCCTACCGATGAGCAGTTCTTC
TRBJ2-2 TRBV18 TRBD1 few CASSQGTGVTGELFF TGTGCCAGCTCACAAGGGACAGGGGTCACCGGGGAGCTGTTTTTT
TRBJ2-7 TRBV5-4 TRBD2 NA CASSFPAGGAYEQYF TGTGCCAGCAGCTTCCCAGCGGGGGGAGCCTACGAGCAGTACTTC
TRBJ2-7 TRBV11-3 TRBD1 NA CASSLRTGDRYF TGTGCCAGCAGCCTACGGACAGGGGATAGGTACTTC
TRBJ1-5 TRBV28 NA few CASSLSGINQPQHF TGTGCCAGCAGTTTATCCGGAATAAATCAGCCCCAGCATTTT
TRBJ1-2 TRBV7-2 NA NA CASRAGGEGYTF TGTGCCAGCAGAGCGGGCGGCGAAGGCTACACCTTC
TRBJ2-1 TRBV5-1 TRBD1 NA CASRDRVDEQFF TGCGCCAGCCGAGACAGGGTTGATGAGCAGTTCTTC
TRBJ2-5 TRBV7-9 TRBD2 many CASSSTGGLGGRETQYF TGTGCCAGCAGCTCGACGGGGGGGCTAGGGGGTCGGGAGACCCAGTACTTC
TRBJ2-3 TRBV29-1 NA NA CSVEVWEAGATDTQYF TGCAGCGTTGAAGTGTGGGAGGCGGGGGCCACAGATACGCAGTATTTT
TRBJ1-5 TRBV2 NA NA CASSDGLDQPQHF TGTGCCAGCAGTGACGGGCTAGATCAGCCCCAGCATTTT
TRBJ1-2 TRBV15 NA NA CATSSPAIANYGYTF TGTGCCACCAGCAGCCCGGCAATAGCTAACTATGGCTACACCTTC
TRBJ2-5 TRBV7-2 NA NA CASTHLGVETQYF TGTGCCAGCACCCACCTGGGGGTAGAGACCCAGTACTTC
TRBJ2-3 TRBV19 NA NA CASSMYALATDTQYF TGTGCCAGTAGTATGTACGCGCTAGCCACAGATACGCAGTATTTT
TRBJ1-5 TRBV5-6 TRBD1 many CASSGPGQILNQPQHF TGTGCCAGCAGCGGCCCGGGACAGATTCTCAATCAGCCCCAGCATTTT
TRBJ1-2 TRBV7-6 TRBD1 NA CASSFSPGQGKGYTF TGTGCCAGCAGCTTCTCTCCGGGACAGGGGAAAGGCTACACCTTC
TRBJ1-1 TRBV7-9 NA many CASSLNAGASAEAFF TGTGCCAGCAGCTTAAATGCAGGGGCCTCCGCTGAAGCTTTCTTT
TRBJ1-5 TRBV7-8 NA NA CASSSGSGQPQHF TGTGCCAGCAGTTCAGGTTCCGGCCAGCCCCAGCATTTT
TRBJ2-1 TRBV24-1 TRBD2 many CATSDSRGEYNEQFF TGTGCCACCAGTGATTCGCGGGGGGAATACAATGAGCAGTTCTTC
TRBJ1-6 TRBV5-8 NA many CASSLAGSNPYNSPLHF TGTGCCAGCAGCTTGGCGGGCAGCAACCCATATAATTCACCCCTCCACTTT
TRBJ2-3 TRBV20-1 NA NA CSAVRDGSTDTQYF TGCAGTGCCGTCCGGGACGGTAGCACAGATACGCAGTATTTT
TRBJ1-1 TRBV5-1 NA NA CASSVVGASVATEAFF TGTGCCAGCAGCGTAGTTGGGGCAAGTGTAGCCACTGAAGCTTTCTTT
TRBJ2-1 TRBV19 TRBD1 many CASRFGQASSYNEQFF TGTGCCAGTAGATTCGGACAGGCGAGCTCCTACAATGAGCAGTTCTTC
TRBJ2-7 TRBV20-1 NA few CSARDQPYEQYF TGCAGTGCTAGAGATCAGCCCTACGAGCAGTACTTC
TRBJ2-2 TRBV19 NA NA CASSTGTLNTGELFF TGTGCCAGTAGTACCGGGACTCTGAACACCGGGGAGCTGTTTTTT
TRBJ1-1 TRBV5-1 NA NA CASSLTASNTEAFF TGCGCCAGCAGCTTGACAGCTTCGAACACTGAAGCTTTCTTT
TRBJ2-1 TRBV2 NA NA CASSGAWEQFF TGTGCCAGCAGTGGGGCGTGGGAGCAGTTCTTC
TRBJ2-3 TRBV20-1 NA many CSARFPGTDTQYF TGCAGTGCTAGATTCCCGGGTACAGATACGCAGTATTTT
TRBJ2-7 TRBV7-2 NA NA CASSLLGSEQYF TGTGCCAGCAGCTTATTAGGGAGCGAGCAGTACTTC